These T cell receptor beta chains were read from a single sample in a study of molecular identifiers for immune sequencing clone quantification. TCRdb redid the calling of the PCR reads with MiXCR, one entry per CDR3 protein. The table lists approximately 550,000 distinct CDR3 sequences, about 26% of them singletons, with 0.7% to 0.9% in the top ten. Input material: naive CD8+ T cells from blood, with Jurkat cell RNA spiked in. Receptors were obtained from a human donor in good health. Some libraries in this study had Jurkat cell RNA spiked in. Each CDR3 is given with its conserved first and last residue. A D gene is named only where the DNA matches it firmly. Rows give clone size only sometimes, using once, few, many, or a class for an expanded clone.

v_call	clone_size	d_call	j_call	cdr3_nt	cdr3_aa
TRBV10-3	few	-	TRBJ2-1	TGTGCCATCAGTGAGTCGACCTACAATGAGCAGTTCTTC	CAISESTYNEQFF
TRBV7-6	few	TRBD2	TRBJ2-1	TGTGCCAGCAGCTTAAGTGTTAGCGGGAGCGGGGAGCAGTTCTTC	CASSLSVSGSGEQFF
TRBV7-6	few	-	TRBJ2-7	TGTGCCAGCAGCACCGAACTAGCCTACGAGCAGTACTTC	CASSTELAYEQYF
TRBV7-6	-	-	TRBJ2-7	TGTGCCAGCAGCTTAGATGTCCAGGGGGGACGCGAGCAGTACTTC	CASSLDVQGGREQYF
TRBV9	-	-	TRBJ1-4	TGTGCCAGCAGCGTAAGTGCAACTAATGAAAAACTGTTTTTT	CASSVSATNEKLFF
TRBV18	-	-	TRBJ2-1	TGTGCCAGCTCACCTAACCATCCCCGAAATGAGCAGTTCTTC	CASSPNHPRNEQFF
TRBV2	many	TRBD1	TRBJ1-1	TGTGCCAGCAGTGAATCAGGGGGGTTTAAGGGCACTGAAGCTTTCTTT	CASSESGGFKGTEAFF
TRBV5-5	-	-	TRBJ1-1	TGTGCCAGCAGCTGGGGGGTGGGTTTGGAAGCTTTCTTT	CASSWGVGLEAFF
TRBV4-3	many	-	TRBJ2-5	TGCGCCAGCAGCCCGGACAGCCGATTGGAGACCCAGTACTTC	CASSPDSRLETQYF
TRBV20-1	many	TRBD1	TRBJ2-7	TGCAGTGCTAGCCAAGACAGGGGGCCGGGCGAGCAGTACTTC	CSASQDRGPGEQYF
TRBV3-1	-	-	TRBJ1-5	TGTGCCCGCAGCCAAGAGTTCTTAGATCAGCCCCAGCATTTT	CARSQEFLDQPQHF
TRBV30	few	TRBD1	TRBJ1-1	TGTGCCTATATCACAGGGGACGGGACTTTCTTT	CAYITGDGTFF
TRBV29-1	once	-	TRBJ1-1	TGCAGCGTTGTTGGGGAGGACACTGAAGCTTTCTTT	CSVVGEDTEAFF
TRBV27	-	-	TRBJ1-3	TGTGCCAGCAGTTTACTCGCCCCCGAGGGCCCTGGAAACACCATATATTTT	CASSLLAPEGPGNTIYF
TRBV19	-	-	TRBJ2-7	TGTGCCAGTAGTATAGTTCCCAACTCCTACGAGCAGTACTTC	CASSIVPNSYEQYF
TRBV30	few	-	TRBJ1-5	TGTGCCTGGAGTGTCGGTTATAGCAATCAGCCCCAGCATTTT	CAWSVGYSNQPQHF
TRBV20-1	few	TRBD1	TRBJ1-5	TGCAGTGCTCCGCCCCGAGGGCAGGGGGTTCAGCCCCAGCATTTT	CSAPPRGQGVQPQHF
TRBV20-1	many	TRBD2	TRBJ2-7	TGCAGTGCTAGTTTGGAGCGGGGCGCTCCCTACGAGCAGTACTTC	CSASLERGAPYEQYF
TRBV7-6	-	-	TRBJ2-3	TGTGCCAGCAGCTTACAGGCTGGGGTCCTCACAGATACGCAGTATTTT	CASSLQAGVLTDTQYF
TRBV29-1	many	TRBD2	TRBJ2-3	TGCAGCGTCGACGGACTAGCGGGAGGGCCGTACCACACAGATACGCAGTATTTT	CSVDGLAGGPYHTDTQYF
TRBV30	-	-	TRBJ2-1	TGTGCCTGGAGGACTTCCCTTTCCCCCTACAATGAGCAGTTCTTC	CAWRTSLSPYNEQFF
TRBV20-1	few	-	TRBJ2-5	TGCAGTGCTAGAGATGAGTGGCAATTAGAGACCCAGTACTTC	CSARDEWQLETQYF
TRBV12-5	many	-	TRBJ1-5	TGTGCTAGTGCTTTAGGAGGGGATCAGCCCCAGCATTTT	CASALGGDQPQHF
TRBV4-1	few	TRBD1	TRBJ2-3	TGCGCCAGCAGCCAAGACGGTCGACAGGGGATGGGAGATACGCAGTATTTT	CASSQDGRQGMGDTQYF
TRBV27	-	-	TRBJ2-7	TGTGCCAGCAGTTTTGGCCGCAGAAGCTACGAGCAGTACTTC	CASSFGRRSYEQYF
TRBV4-1	few	-	TRBJ2-7	TGCGCCAGCAGCCATAAAGGGGCAGGGGCCGACGAGCAGTACTTC	CASSHKGAGADEQYF
TRBV2	few	-	TRBJ1-1	TGTGCCAGCAGTGAAATAGGGGGGGCAGGGGAACGGTCTGAAGCTTTCTTT	CASSEIGGAGERSEAFF
TRBV28	-	-	TRBJ1-4	TGTACCAGCAGCTCACGACAGGTGGTTTTAGAAAAACTGTTTTTT	CTSSSRQVVLEKLFF
TRBV30	few	TRBD2	TRBJ2-5	TGTGCCTGGAACCTAGCGGGAATCCAAGAGACCCAGTACTTC	CAWNLAGIQETQYF
TRBV3-1	few	-	TRBJ1-3	TGTGCCAGCAGCCAAGTACTTTGGGGCTCTGGAAACACCATATATTTT	CASSQVLWGSGNTIYF
TRBV24-1	-	-	TRBJ2-3	TGTGCCACCAGCAAGGACTATTCAACAGATACGCAGTATTTT	CATSKDYSTDTQYF
TRBV12-5	-	-	TRBJ2-7	TGTGCTAGTGGTTTGGTCGAACCCACGTACGAGCAGCACTTC	CASGLVEPTYEQHF
TRBV28	many	TRBD2	TRBJ2-1	TGTGCCAGCAGTTTTGCAGCGGGAGGGCCGAGGAGCTCCTACAATGAGCAGTTCTTC	CASSFAAGGPRSSYNEQFF
TRBV19	-	TRBD2	TRBJ2-2	TGTGCCAGTAGTTTTAGCGGGGCCGCGAACACCGGGGAGCTGTTTTTT	CASSFSGAANTGELFF
TRBV7-6	many	-	TRBJ2-3	TGTGCCAGCAGCTTATTCCCCGACGCGCCCACAGATACGCAGTATTTT	CASSLFPDAPTDTQYF
TRBV2	few	-	TRBJ1-4	TGTGCCAGCGGGCATAGTAACCTGGGTGAAAAACTGTTTTTT	CASGHSNLGEKLFF
TRBV7-9	many	-	TRBJ2-3	TGTGCCAGCGCCCTGGATACGCAGTATTTT	CASALDTQYF